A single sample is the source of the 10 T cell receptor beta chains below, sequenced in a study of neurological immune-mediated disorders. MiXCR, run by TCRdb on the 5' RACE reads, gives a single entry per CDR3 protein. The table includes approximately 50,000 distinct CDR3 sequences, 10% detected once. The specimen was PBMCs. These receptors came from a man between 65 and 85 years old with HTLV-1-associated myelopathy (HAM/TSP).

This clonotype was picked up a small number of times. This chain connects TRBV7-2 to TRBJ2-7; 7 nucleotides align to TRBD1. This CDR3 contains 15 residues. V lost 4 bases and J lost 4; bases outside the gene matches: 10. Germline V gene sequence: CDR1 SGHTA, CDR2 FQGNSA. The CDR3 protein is CASSYTGTAFYEQYF. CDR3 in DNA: TGTGCCAGCAGCTACACCGGGACAGCCTTTTACGAGCAGTACTTC. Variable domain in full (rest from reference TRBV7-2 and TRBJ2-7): GAGVSQSPSNKVTEKGKDVELRCDPISGHTALYWYRQSLGQGLEFLIYFQGNSAPDKSGLPSDRFSAERTGGSVSTLTIQRTQQEDSAVYLCASSYTGTAFYEQYFGPGTRLTVT.

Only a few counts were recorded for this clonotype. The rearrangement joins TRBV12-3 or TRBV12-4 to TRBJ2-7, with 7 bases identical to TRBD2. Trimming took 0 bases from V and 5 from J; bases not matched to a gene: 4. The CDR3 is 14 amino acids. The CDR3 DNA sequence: TGTGCCAGCAGTTTAGCGGCAAGCGGGGACGAGCAGTACTTC. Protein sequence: CASSLAASGDEQYF.

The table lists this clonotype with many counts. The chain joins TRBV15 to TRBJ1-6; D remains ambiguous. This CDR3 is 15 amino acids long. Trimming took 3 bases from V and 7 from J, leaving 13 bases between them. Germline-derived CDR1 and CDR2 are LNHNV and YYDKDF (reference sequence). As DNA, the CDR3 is TGTGCCACCAGCAGGGCCTTCGAGGTGAATTCACCCCTCCACTTT. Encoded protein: CATSRAFEVNSPLHF.

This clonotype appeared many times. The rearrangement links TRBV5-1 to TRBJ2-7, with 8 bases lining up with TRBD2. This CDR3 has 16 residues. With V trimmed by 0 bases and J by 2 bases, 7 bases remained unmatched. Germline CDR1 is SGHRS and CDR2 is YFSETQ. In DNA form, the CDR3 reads TGCGCCAGCAGCTTGGGGACGGGAGGGCAACCCTACGAGCAGTACTTC. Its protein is CASSLGTGGQPYEQYF.

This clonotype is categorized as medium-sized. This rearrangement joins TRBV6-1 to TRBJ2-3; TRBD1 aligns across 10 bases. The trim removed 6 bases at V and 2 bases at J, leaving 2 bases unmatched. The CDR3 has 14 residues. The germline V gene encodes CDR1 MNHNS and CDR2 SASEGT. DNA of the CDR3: TGTGCCAGCAGCGGACAGGGGGACACAGATACGCAGTATTTT. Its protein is CASSGQGDTDTQYF.

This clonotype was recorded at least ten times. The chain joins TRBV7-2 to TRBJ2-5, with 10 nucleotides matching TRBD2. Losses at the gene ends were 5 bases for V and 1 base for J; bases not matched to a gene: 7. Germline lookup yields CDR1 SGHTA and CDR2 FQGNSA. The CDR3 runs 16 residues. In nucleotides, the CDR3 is TGTGCCAGCAGCCCGAGTAGCGGGAGGACCCAAGAGACCCAGTACTTC. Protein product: CASSPSSGRTQETQYF.

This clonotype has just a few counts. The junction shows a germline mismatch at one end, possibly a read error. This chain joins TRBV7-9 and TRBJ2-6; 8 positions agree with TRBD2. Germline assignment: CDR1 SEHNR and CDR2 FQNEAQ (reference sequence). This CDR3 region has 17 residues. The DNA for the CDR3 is TGTGCCAGCAGCCTAGCGGGCACCCACTCTGGGGCCAACGTCCTGACTTTC. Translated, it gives CASSLAGTHSGANVLTF.

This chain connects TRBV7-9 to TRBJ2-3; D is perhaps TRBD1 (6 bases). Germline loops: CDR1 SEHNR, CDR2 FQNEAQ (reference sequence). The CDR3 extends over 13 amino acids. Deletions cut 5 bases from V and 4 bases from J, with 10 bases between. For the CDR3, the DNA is TGTGCCAGCAGCCCCAACAGGGCAGATACGCAGTATTTT. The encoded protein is CASSPNRADTQYF.

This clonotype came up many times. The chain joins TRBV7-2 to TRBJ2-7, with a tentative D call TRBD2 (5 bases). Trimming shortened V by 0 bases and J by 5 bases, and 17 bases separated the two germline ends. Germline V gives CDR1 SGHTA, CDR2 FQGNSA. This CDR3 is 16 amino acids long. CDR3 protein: CASSLASAGPRDEQYF. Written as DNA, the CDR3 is TGTGCCAGCAGCTTAGCGTCCGCCGGGCCGAGGGACGAGCAGTACTTC.

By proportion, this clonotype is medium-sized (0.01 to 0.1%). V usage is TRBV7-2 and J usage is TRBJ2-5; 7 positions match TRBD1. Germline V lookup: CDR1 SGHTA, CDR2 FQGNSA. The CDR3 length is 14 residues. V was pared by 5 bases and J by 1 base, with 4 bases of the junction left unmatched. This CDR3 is CASSLRDSQETQYF. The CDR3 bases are TGTGCCAGCAGCCTACGGGACAGCCAAGAGACCCAGTACTTC. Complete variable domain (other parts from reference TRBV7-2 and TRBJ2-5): GAGVSQSPSNKVTEKGKDVELRCDPISGHTALYWYRQSLGQGLEFLIYFQGNSAPDKSGLPSDRFSAERTGGSVSTLTIQRTQQEDSAVYLCASSLRDSQETQYFGPGTRLLVL.